This T cell receptor (beta chain) came from a study of blood T cells in healthy people across ages. There are a few counts of this clonotype. Antigen: not known. Overall study results and limits: Any changes in expanded clonotypes were possibly confounded, as donor CMV status remained unknown. Diversity figures derived from one million T cells were judged to underestimate the true value.

This CDR3 is 16 amino acids long. V was pared by 10 bases and J by 0 bases, with 11 bases of the junction left unmatched. A sample-barcoded 5' primer and a J-beta primer mix were used in a second PCR of roughly 7 to 11 cycles. TCRdb used MiXCR to reprocess the 5' RACE reads, holding one entry per CDR3 protein. The data show about 1 million distinct CDR3 sequences, with under 30% seen just once and approximately 0.71% held by the top ten. These data are also associated with another study on T cells of mothers and their children. That publication notes: Researchers report slightly higher, though non-significant, overlap in related mother-child pairs than in unrelated pairs.

The origin of this receptor is a girl aged 2 to 9 in good health. Sequencing used blood. The chain carries TRBV12-3 or TRBV12-4 and TRBJ1-3, with 8 bases that match TRBD1. CDR3: CAIIGTGPLSGNTIYF. The CDR3 coding sequence is TGTGCCATCATCGGGACAGGTCCCCTCTCTGGAAACACCATATATTTT.